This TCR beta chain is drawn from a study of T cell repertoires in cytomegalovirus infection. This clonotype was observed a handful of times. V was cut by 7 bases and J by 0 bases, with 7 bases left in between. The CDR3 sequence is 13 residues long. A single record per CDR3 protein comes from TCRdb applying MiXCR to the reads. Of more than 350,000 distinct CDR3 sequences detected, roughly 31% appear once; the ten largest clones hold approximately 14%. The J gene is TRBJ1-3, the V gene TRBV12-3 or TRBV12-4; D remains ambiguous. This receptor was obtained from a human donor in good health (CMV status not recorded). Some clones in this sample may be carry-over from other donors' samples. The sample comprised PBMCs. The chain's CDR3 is CASKYSSGNTIYF. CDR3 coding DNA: TGTGCCAGCAAGTACAGCTCTGGAAACACCATATATTTT.